This TCR beta chain was observed in a study of a mutant IDH1 vaccine in newly diagnosed glioma. Time point specified: baseline, week 1 (first vaccination visit). The sample's treatment: pre-vaccination baseline after standard-of-care therapy. The repertoire was sequenced with immunoSEQ multiplex PCR; TCRdb's copy has only in-frame clones and lacks some. The sample consists of tens of thousands of clones, about three quarters of them appearing once. This clone was counted between two and nine times. V lost 0 bases and J lost 4, with 8 bases in between. The CDR3 is made up of 14 amino acids. This receptor was obtained from a woman aged 40 to 50 with glioma. The chain combines TRBV5-3 with TRBJ1-5; maybe TRBD1 (5 bases). TRBV5-3 is noted as an ORF with a role that remains uncertain. The specimen comprised PBMCs, sampled from a glioma patient treated with radiotherapy, temozolomide or both. CDR3 in amino acids: CARSLEAGNQPQHF. The CDR3 DNA follows: TGTGCCAGAAGCTTGGAGGCAGGGAATCAGCCCCAGCATTTT.